These 17 T cell receptor beta chains came from one sample sequenced in a study of T cell repertoires in cytomegalovirus infection. The antigens of these receptors remain unknown. TCRdb passed the reads through MiXCR, listing each CDR3 protein once. The data hold roughly 990,000 distinct CDR3 sequences, with roughly 31% observed a single time. The source material was cultured CD8+ T cells from PBMCs, sampled from culture after CMV antigen stimulation. The receptors stem from a human donor in good health (CMV status not recorded). Some clones in this sample may be carry-over from other donors' samples.

This clonotype has just one count. The V gene is TRBV20-1, the J gene TRBJ2-3, with no clear D. The germline CDR1 and CDR2 sequences are DFQATT and SNEGSKA (reference sequence). This CDR3 is 14 amino acids long. Trimming took off 4 bases at V and 7 bases at J, with 18 bases between the two ends. The CDR3 sequence is CSATDRPTRHTQYF. CDR3 nucleotide sequence: TGCAGTGCTACCGACCGACCCACACGACATACGCAGTATTTT.

This clonotype was detected a few times. V gene TRBV6-1 combines with J gene TRBJ2-7, with D tentatively TRBD1 or TRBD2 (7 bases each). Germline V gene data show CDR1 as MNHNS and CDR2 as SASEGT. Trimming left V 7 bases short and J 1 base short, with 14 bases between. The CDR3 covers 14 residues. The CDR3 bases are TGTGCCAGCATTTACAGGGGAGGGTCCTACGAGCAGTACTTC. It encodes CASIYRGGSYEQYF.

To note about this clonotype: A much bigger clone sits one base away, suggesting this may be a read error. The V and J genes are TRBV7-3 and TRBJ1-2; possible D gene TRBD1, 5 bases. Per the germline V gene, CDR1 is SGHTA and CDR2 is FQGTGA. The V end was cut by 4 bases, the J end by 1 base, with 13 bases between. This CDR3 spans 15 amino acids. The CDR3: CASSSLAGHNYGYTF. CDR3 bases: TGTGCCAGCAGCTCCCTCGCAGGGCATAACTATGGCTACACCTTC.

This clonotype was detected ten times or more. This chain uses TRBV7-3 with TRBJ2-1; D is unclear. Per the germline V gene, CDR1 is SGHTA and CDR2 is FQGTGA. Trimming stripped 1 base from V and 4 bases from J, with 8 bases between. The CDR3 consists of 14 residues. CDR3 region: CASSLSGEYNEQFF. The CDR3 bases are TGTGCCAGCAGCTTAAGTGGGGAATACAATGAGCAGTTCTTC.

Only a few counts were recorded for this clonotype. The J gene is TRBJ1-5, the V gene TRBV28; TRBD1 aligns across 7 bases. The CDR3 totals 14 residues. The germline gives CDR1 MDHEN, CDR2 SYDVKM. The V and J ends lost 6 bases and 7 bases, in that order; junction bases with no gene match: 9. The CDR3: CASSQTGDFQPQHF. The CDR3 nucleotides read TGTGCCAGCAGCCAAACAGGGGACTTCCAGCCCCAGCATTTT.

The V gene is TRBV27, the J gene TRBJ2-1; D may be TRBD2 (6 bases). The CDR3 consists of 11 residues. Trimming shortened V by 7 bases and J by 9 bases, and 10 bases separated the two germline ends. CDR1 MNHEY and CDR2 SMNVEV come from the germline V gene (reference sequence). The CDR3 spells CASTRRGEQFF. CDR3 DNA sequence: TGTGCCAGCACCCGGCGGGGTGAGCAGTTCTTC.

This clonotype appeared a few times. The J gene is TRBJ2-6, the V gene TRBV25-1; possibly TRBD1 or TRBD2 for D (6 bases each). In germline, CDR1 is MGHDK, CDR2 SYGVNS. This CDR3 comprises 18 residues. Deletions cut 4 bases from V and 0 bases from J, with 16 bases between. This chain's CDR3 is CASSGGDTPLSGANVLTF. The CDR3 region has the DNA TGTGCCAGCAGTGGGGGGGACACTCCTCTCTCTGGGGCCAACGTCCTGACTTTC. The entire variable domain, with the rest obtained from reference TRBV25-1 and TRBJ2-6, is as follows: EADIYQTPRYLVIGTGKKITLECSQTMGHDKMYWYQQDPGMELHLIHYSYGVNSTEKGDLSSESTVSRIRTEHFPLTLESARPSHTSQYLCASSGGDTPLSGANVLTFGAGSRLTVL.

This clonotype was detected a few times. The chain is built from TRBV6-5 and TRBJ2-1, with 8 bases matching TRBD1. The CDR3 runs to 16 residues. From germline, CDR1 is MNHEY and CDR2 SVGAGI. The trim removed 0 bases at V and 5 bases at J, leaving 6 bases unmatched. The CDR3 sequence: CASSYSTGDVDNEQFF. In DNA, the CDR3 is TGTGCCAGCAGTTACTCGACAGGGGACGTCGACAATGAGCAGTTCTTC.

J is TRBJ2-1 and V is TRBV6-2 or TRBV6-3; TRBD1 matches at 8 bases. V lost 0 bases and J lost 3; bases outside the gene matches: 10. The CDR3 sequence is 18 residues long. Germline V gene data show CDR1 as MNHEY and CDR2 as SVGEGT. The CDR3: CASSYSFWTGSFYNEQFF. CDR3 nucleotide sequence: TGTGCCAGCAGTTACTCGTTCTGGACAGGGTCCTTCTACAATGAGCAGTTCTTC.

This clonotype was seen more than once but under ten times. The chain employs TRBV5-6 and TRBJ1-6; no clear D. V was shortened by 4 bases and J by 8 bases, with 25 bases between the two germline ends. The germline gives CDR1 SGHDT, CDR2 YYEEEE. The CDR3 sequence is 18 residues long. The CDR3 protein is CASSRHLKGSLLDSPLHF. The CDR3 region has the DNA TGTGCCAGCAGCCGTCATCTTAAAGGTTCCCTTTTGGATTCACCCCTCCACTTT.

The chain is built from TRBV7-9 and TRBJ1-1; D is unresolved. The CDR3 consists of 14 residues. The V gene's germline CDR1 is SEHNR and CDR2 FQNEAQ (reference sequence). V lost 3 bases, J lost 3 bases, and 11 bases lay in between. The CDR3: CASSFTFWDTEAFF. CDR3 bases: TGTGCCAGCAGCTTTACTTTTTGGGACACTGAAGCTTTCTTT.

The rearrangement joins TRBV20-1 to TRBJ2-2; D possibly corresponds to TRBD1 (7 bases). Germline CDR1 DFQATT, CDR2 SNEGSKA (reference sequence). The CDR3 runs to 13 residues. Trimming cost V 5 bases and J 7 bases, with 14 bases left between them. The CDR3, as DNA: TGCAGTGCTCCCCAGGGGGGCGGCGGGGAGCTGTTTTTT. Residues: CSAPQGGGGELFF.

In this sample, this clonotype turned up a few times. The J gene is TRBJ1-2, the V gene TRBV4-3; D uncertain. V was pared by 0 bases and J by 0 bases, with 8 bases between. CDR1 is LGHNA and CDR2 is YSLEER in the germline V gene. The CDR3 runs 15 residues. CDR3 DNA: TGCGCCAGCAGCCAAGATGTCAGTTCTAACTATGGCTACACCTTC. Protein: CASSQDVSSNYGYTF.

V and J are TRBV6-2 or TRBV6-3 and TRBJ2-7; 7 bases match TRBD1. The CDR3 has 16 amino acids. J lost 0 bases, V lost 0 bases, and 5 bases had no gene match. In germline, CDR1 is MNHEY, CDR2 SVGEGT. This CDR3 reads CASSYSTRTGSYEQYV. The DNA of the CDR3 is TGTGCCAGCAGTTACTCGACGAGGACAGGCTCCTACGAGCAGTACGTC.

The J gene is TRBJ2-3, the V gene TRBV7-4; D gene unclear. CDR3 length: 17 residues. V was shortened by 4 bases and J by 0 bases, with 17 bases between the two germline ends. From germline, CDR1 is SGHVT and CDR2 SQSDAQ. The CDR3 coding sequence is TGTGCCAGCAGCTCCGGCATCAAGCTAGTAAGCACAGATACGCAGTATTTT. Protein sequence: CASSSGIKLVSTDTQYF.

The gene calls are TRBV9 and TRBJ1-1; maybe TRBD1 (6 bases). CDR1 is SGDLS and CDR2 is YYNGEE in the germline V gene. The CDR3 is 12 residues long. Trimming removed 0 bases from V and 11 bases from J, with 11 bases in between. CDR3 in DNA: TGTGCCAGCAGCGTAGTAGGACAGCCCGCTTTCTTT. Translation: CASSVVGQPAFF.

This clonotype was detected ten times or more. The chain couples TRBV7-8 to TRBJ2-4; 9 bases map to TRBD1. The CDR3 is 16 residues long. CDR1 and CDR2 (germline): SGHVS, FQNEAQ. After removal of 5 bases from V and 1 base from J, the junction contained 6 bases not matched to a gene. CDR3 coding DNA: TGTGCCAGCAGCCCTAGGACAGGGGTGGCCAAAAACATTCAGTACTTC. Protein sequence: CASSPRTGVAKNIQYF.